Detailed here is one T cell receptor (beta chain). The sample belongs to a study of technical replicates of blood from several donors. Libraries were prepared by immunoSEQ multiplex PCR; TCRdb keeps only in-frame clonotypes and omits some of them. The sample has about 100,000 clones, roughly 95% seen once. V was clipped by 7 bases and J by 0 bases, with 10 bases between them. Per germline, CDR1 MDHEN and CDR2 SYDVKM. CDR3 size: 14 residues. This receptor was identified in a human donor in good health. V usage is TRBV28 and J usage is TRBJ1-3, with D uncertain. Source material: T cells isolated from PBMCs. This CDR3 reads CASKQTVSGNTIYF. CDR3 DNA sequence: TGTGCCAGCAAACAGACCGTCTCTGGAAACACCATATATTTT.